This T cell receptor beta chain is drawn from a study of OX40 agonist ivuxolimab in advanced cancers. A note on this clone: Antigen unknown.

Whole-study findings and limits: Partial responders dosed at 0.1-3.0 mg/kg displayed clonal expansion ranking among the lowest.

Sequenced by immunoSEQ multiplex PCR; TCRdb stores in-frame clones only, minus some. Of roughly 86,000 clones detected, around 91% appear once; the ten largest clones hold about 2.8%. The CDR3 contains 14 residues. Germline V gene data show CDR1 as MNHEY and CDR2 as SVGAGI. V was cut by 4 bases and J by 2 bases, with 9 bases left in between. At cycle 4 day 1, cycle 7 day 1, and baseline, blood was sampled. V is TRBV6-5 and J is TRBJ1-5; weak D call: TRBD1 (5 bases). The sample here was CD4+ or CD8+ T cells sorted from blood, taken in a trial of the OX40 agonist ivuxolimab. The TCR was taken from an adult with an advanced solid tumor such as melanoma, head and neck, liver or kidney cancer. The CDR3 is CASSSAGGNQPQHF. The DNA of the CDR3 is TGTGCCAGCAGTTCCGCGGGGGGCAATCAGCCCCAGCATTTT.